This T cell receptor (beta chain) derives from a study of PD-1 blockade in classical Hodgkin lymphoma. Broader study findings: According to reports, newly diagnosed patients had lower baseline TCR diversity than healthy donors, and relapsed/refractory patients had lower baseline TCR diversity still.

As concerns this clone: As yet, its antigen is unknown.

TCRdb keeps only in-frame clones here, not all; method: immunoSEQ multiplex PCR. The table has fewer than 95,000 clones, more than 80% seen once. Germline assignment: CDR1 SGHRS and CDR2 YFSETQ. This CDR3 region has 16 residues. Trimming removed 1 base from V and 0 bases from J; junction bases left unmatched: 2. The time point denotes: cycle 4 day 1 (C4D1), after 5 to 7 weeks of nivolumab. Every patient experienced relapse after autologous stem cell transplantation, and brentuximab vedotin exposure varied. This clonotype originated in a human donor with classical Hodgkin lymphoma. The V call is TRBV5-1, the J call TRBJ1-2; 11 nucleotides match TRBD1. Sequencing was performed on peripheral blood mononuclear cells (PBMCs), taken before the fourth cycle of nivolumab. For the CDR3, the DNA is TGCGCCAGCAGCTTGAAGGGACAGGGGGCTAACTATGGCTACACCTTC. Translated: CASSLKGQGANYGYTF.